This T cell receptor (beta chain) was sequenced during a study of regulatory T cells in long-lasting Graves disease. Study context: Persistent Graves' disease required over 5 years of antithyroid drugs and positive TSH receptor antibodies. Study-level points and caveats: New patients shared over 800 public clonotypes, fewer than the roughly 3,000 shared by persistent patients. Persistent disease exhibited a predilection for TRBV28, TRBJ1-2 and TRBJ2-5.

The sample's time point: persistent/refractory GD, antithyroid drugs over 5 years with positive TRAb. There was RNA extracted from PBMCs, and the TCR library was made from it. This clonotype was recorded a few times. Its matching antigen is unknown. iRepertoire HTBI primers and Arm-PCR of CDR3 regions built TCR beta libraries. TCRdb reprocessed the multiplex PCR reads with MiXCR, giving one entry per CDR3 protein. The sample consists of around 400,000 distinct CDR3 sequences, roughly 24% of them appearing once. V was trimmed by 3 bases and J by 1 base, leaving 2 bases between them. CDR1 GTSNPN and CDR2 SVGIG come from the germline V gene (reference sequence). This CDR3 spans 11 amino acids.

The receptor was isolated from a woman aged 40 to 50 with Graves disease. The chain combines TRBV30 with TRBJ2-3, with no clear D. Sequenced material: peripheral blood mononuclear cells (PBMCs), taken when the disease was refractory, from a patient treated with antithyroid drugs. The CDR3 nucleotides are TGTGCCTGGAGCGGCACAGATACGCAGTATTTT. Protein sequence: CAWSGTDTQYF.